This T cell receptor beta chain was sequenced for a study of T cells in Graves' hyperthyroidism and ophthalmopathy. V was cut by 6 bases and J by 4 bases, with 15 bases left in between. CDR1 and CDR2 from the germline V gene are MDHEN and SYDVKM. This CDR3 region has 14 residues. RNA transcripts yielded amplified TCR beta CDR3 regions. The HTBI set primed first-round TCR CDR3 RT-PCR. MiXCR, applied by TCRdb to the multiplex PCR reads, yields one record per CDR3 protein. The table has fewer than 350,000 distinct CDR3 sequences, roughly a fifth seen once. Concerning this clonotype itself: Its antigen is not known.

Patients aged 18 to 65 had newly diagnosed hyperthyroidism lasting under 2 months. General observations from the study: Ophthalmopathy was separated from stable hyperthyroidism by a 13 V-J model. Blood also held most thyroid clonotypes expanded beyond 0.001.

This TCR was recovered from a woman aged 45-65 years with Graves' hyperthyroidism. This chain connects TRBV28 to TRBJ1-1; D is uncertain. Specimen: blood. As DNA, the CDR3 is TGTGCCAGCAGACTTGGTCCACGGGGCACTGAAGCTTTCTTT. Translated: CASRLGPRGTEAFF.